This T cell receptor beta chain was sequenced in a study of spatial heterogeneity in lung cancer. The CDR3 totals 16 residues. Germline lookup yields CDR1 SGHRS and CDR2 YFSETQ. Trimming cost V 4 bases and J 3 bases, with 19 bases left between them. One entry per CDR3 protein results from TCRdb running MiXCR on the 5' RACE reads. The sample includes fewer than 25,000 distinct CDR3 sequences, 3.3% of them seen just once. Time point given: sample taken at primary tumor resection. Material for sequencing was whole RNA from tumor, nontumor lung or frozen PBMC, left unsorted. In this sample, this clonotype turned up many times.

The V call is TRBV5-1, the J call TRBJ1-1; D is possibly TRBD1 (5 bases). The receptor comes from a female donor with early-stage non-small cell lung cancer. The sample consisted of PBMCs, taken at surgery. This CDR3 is CASSPGGRPGDTEAFF. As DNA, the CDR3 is TGCGCCAGCAGCCCGGGGGGTCGCCCGGGGGACACTGAAGCTTTCTTT.